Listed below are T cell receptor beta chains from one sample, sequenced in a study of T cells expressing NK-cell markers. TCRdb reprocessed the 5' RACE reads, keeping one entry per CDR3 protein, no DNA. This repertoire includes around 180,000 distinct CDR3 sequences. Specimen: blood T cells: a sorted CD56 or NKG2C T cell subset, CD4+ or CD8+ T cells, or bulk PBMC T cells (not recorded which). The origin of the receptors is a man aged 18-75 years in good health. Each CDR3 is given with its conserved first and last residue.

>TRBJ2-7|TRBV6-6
CASSSTSSDEQYF
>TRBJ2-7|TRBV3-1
CASSPTISGPYEQYF
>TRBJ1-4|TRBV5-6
CASSLAREGANEKLFF
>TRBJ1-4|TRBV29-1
CSVIETGTNEKLFF
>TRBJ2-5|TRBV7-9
CASSTFPGLGQETQYF
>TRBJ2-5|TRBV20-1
CSAPTGPTETQYF
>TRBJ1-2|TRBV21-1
CASSGRQGENYGYTF
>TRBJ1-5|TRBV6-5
CASSYSGGEQPQHF
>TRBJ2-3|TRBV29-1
CSGLRGGETDTQYF
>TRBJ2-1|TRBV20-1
CSASASSYNEQFF
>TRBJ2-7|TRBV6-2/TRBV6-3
CASSHWTGASEQYF
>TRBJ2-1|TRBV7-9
CASSSPLAGGDEQFF
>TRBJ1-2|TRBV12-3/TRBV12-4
CASSTARWDRVDYGYTF
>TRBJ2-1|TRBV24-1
CATSDRGTVFYNEQFF
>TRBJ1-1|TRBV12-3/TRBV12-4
CASSSPGFGGTEAFF